The TCR beta chain described here comes from a study of sequential checkpoint blockade in melanoma. Study-wide background: First-line arms were nivolumab then ipilimumab, or the reverse, randomized 1:1. Each arm's sequence ended with maintenance nivolumab.

The CDR3 totals 18 residues. V was pared by 1 base and J by 0 bases, with 11 bases of the junction left unmatched. Germline lookup yields CDR1 SGDLS and CDR2 YYNGEE. Treatment given: randomized to nivolumab then ipilimumab (arm A) or the reverse (arm B). DNA-damaging chemotherapy had not been given to any patient beforehand. PBMC sorting kept live CD3+CD8+ cells without CD19 or CD56. The table came from immunoSEQ multiplex PCR; TCRdb's copy has only in-frame clones and leaves some out. The repertoire holds about 8,400 clones, with 58% as singletons. The specimen was CD8+ T cells sorted from blood (inferred from file names), collected from a patient given nivolumab and ipilimumab in sequence. This TCR was sampled from a human donor with melanoma. The chain carries TRBV9 and TRBJ1-1, with 8 bases aligning to TRBD1. The CDR3 coding sequence is TGTGCCAGCAGCGTACCACTAGACGGGGGACAGGTGAACACTGAAGCTTTCTTT. This translates into CASSVPLDGGQVNTEAFF.